A single sample is the source of the 14 T cell receptor beta chains below, sequenced in a study of blood T cell repertoires in COVID-19. The data were produced by immunoSEQ multiplex PCR, yet TCRdb's version contains in-frame clones alone and is incomplete. The sample carries about 320,000 clones, about 91% recorded once. Sequenced input: PBMCs or T cells enriched from blood (not recorded which). All receptors derive from a young woman who had recovered from COVID-19.

The chain links TRBV4-2 to TRBJ1-5; the D gene is possibly TRBD1 (5 bases). Per germline, CDR1 LGHNA and CDR2 YNFKEQ. The CDR3 contains 15 residues. Trimming shortened V by 6 bases and J by 7 bases, and 19 bases separated the two germline ends. This chain's CDR3 is CASSHGQGDNQPQHF. Written as DNA, the CDR3 is TGTGCCAGCAGTCATGGGCAGGGTGATAACCAGCCCCAGCATTTT.

The J gene is TRBJ1-6, the V gene TRBV6-1, with D possibly matching TRBD1 (6 bases). The CDR3 extends over 16 amino acids. In germline, CDR1 is MNHNS, CDR2 SASEGT. V shed 0 bases and J shed 3 bases, with 9 bases lying between them. CDR3 DNA: TGTGCCAGCAGTGAAGCATACAGGGTCTATAATTCACCCCTCCACTTT. Translated, it gives CASSEAYRVYNSPLHF.

This chain connects TRBV28 to TRBJ1-5; possible D gene TRBD1, 6 bases. V lost 5 bases to trimming and J lost 4 bases, with 12 bases between them. This CDR3 region has 14 residues. The germline gives CDR1 MDHEN, CDR2 SYDVKM. CDR3 sequence (DNA): TGTGCCAGCAGTACCTTCGACAGGAATCAGCCCCAGCATTTT. This sequence encodes CASSTFDRNQPQHF.

This clone was observed a handful of times. The chain uses TRBV19 and TRBJ2-2; no reliable D call. The CDR3 is made up of 16 amino acids. V gave up 1 base and J gave up 3 bases, with 12 bases separating them. Germline loops: CDR1 LNHDA, CDR2 SQIVND (reference sequence). CDR3 DNA: TGTGCCAGTAGTATAGTCCCGCAGATCTACACCGGGGAGCTGTTTTTT. Its translation: CASSIVPQIYTGELFF.

The chain joins TRBV27 to TRBJ2-1; a weak D match, TRBD2 (6 bases). Trimming took 5 bases from V and 0 from J, leaving 11 bases between them. Germline loops: CDR1 MNHEY, CDR2 SMNVEV (reference sequence). The CDR3 has 15 residues. The CDR3 spells CASSPMGGSYNEQFF. In DNA form, the CDR3 reads TGTGCCAGCAGTCCGATGGGGGGCTCCTACAATGAGCAGTTCTTC.

This clone was counted only a few times. The chain carries TRBV2 and TRBJ1-2; D might be TRBD1 (5 bases). The V gene lost 7 bases and the J gene lost 5 bases, with 11 bases spanning the gap. CDR3 length: 12 amino acids. Germline V lookup: CDR1 SNHLY, CDR2 FYNNEI. The chain's CDR3 is CASTPQGYGYTF. As DNA, the CDR3 is TGTGCCAGCACCCCCCAGGGTTATGGCTACACCTTC.

V and J are TRBV5-1 and TRBJ2-2; possible D gene TRBD2, 5 bases. This CDR3 region has 16 residues. Germline assignment: CDR1 SGHRS and CDR2 YFSETQ. V lost 0 bases and J 0 bases, leaving 9 bases between the germline ends. The CDR3 coding sequence is TGCGCCAGCAGCTTGGAAGGGAGCGCGAACACCGGGGAGCTGTTTTTT. Its protein product is CASSLEGSANTGELFF.

The chain is built from TRBV4-2 and TRBJ2-3, with TRBD2 matching over 9 bases. This CDR3 region has 15 residues. Trimming cost V 4 bases and J 3 bases; bases outside gene matches: 5. Germline CDR1 LGHNA, CDR2 YNFKEQ. The CDR3 loop is CASSLAGEGTDTQYF. The DNA for the CDR3 is TGTGCCAGCAGCCTAGCGGGAGAGGGGACAGATACGCAGTATTTT.

This rearrangement joins TRBV5-1 to TRBJ2-2, with TRBD2 matching over 12 bases. CDR1 is SGHRS, CDR2 YFSETQ, per germline. V lost 4 bases, J lost 6 bases, and 7 bases stayed unmatched. This CDR3 region has 16 residues. CDR3 bases: TGCGCCAGCAGCCAAGCTAGCGGGGGGGCCTCCGGGGAGCTGTTTTTT. Protein: CASSQASGGASGELFF.

The V gene is TRBV7-3, the J gene TRBJ2-3, with 7 bases lining up with TRBD1. The CDR3 consists of 14 residues. J lost 8 bases, V lost 4 bases, and 9 bases had no gene match. CDR1 is SGHTA, CDR2 FQGTGA, per germline. CDR3 residues: CASSSGSDRSTQYF. The CDR3 DNA reads TGTGCCAGCAGCTCAGGATCGGACAGGAGTACGCAGTATTTT.

This chain joins TRBV25-1 and TRBJ1-4, with TRBD1 matching over 7 bases. CDR1 and CDR2 from the germline V gene are MGHDK and SYGVNS. This CDR3 is built from 16 residues. Germline trimming cut 4 bases from V and 0 bases from J; bases unmatched to any gene: 5. In nucleotides, the CDR3 is TGTGCCAGCAGTGCGCTGGGGACAGCAACTAATGAAAAACTGTTTTTT. Translated: CASSALGTATNEKLFF.

The J gene is TRBJ2-7, the V gene TRBV5-1, with D possibly being TRBD2 (6 bases). Trimming took off 8 bases at V and 5 bases at J, with 20 bases between the two ends. Germline-derived CDR1 and CDR2 are SGHRS and YFSETQ. This CDR3 comprises 14 residues. DNA for the CDR3: TGCGCCAGTACCCCTTTTGCTAGCGCGGACGAGCAGTACTTC. Amino acids: CASTPFASADEQYF.

V usage is TRBV19 and J usage is TRBJ1-1; D is perhaps TRBD1 (5 bases). This CDR3 region has 15 residues. V lost 9 bases and J lost 5, with 22 bases in between. Germline V gives CDR1 LNHDA, CDR2 SQIVND (reference sequence). The CDR3 coding sequence is TGTGCCAGCACGTCGGGAGGGGCAGGTGGGACTGAAGCTTTCTTT. Translated: CASTSGGAGGTEAFF.

This rearrangement joins TRBV5-1 to TRBJ2-5, with 9 bases that match TRBD2. Per germline, CDR1 SGHRS and CDR2 YFSETQ. The CDR3 has 15 amino acids. V was pared by 4 bases and J by 1 base, with 5 bases of the junction left unmatched. The CDR3 spells CASSQGTSPQETQYF. In DNA, the CDR3 is TGCGCCAGCAGCCAGGGGACTAGCCCCCAAGAGACCCAGTACTTC.